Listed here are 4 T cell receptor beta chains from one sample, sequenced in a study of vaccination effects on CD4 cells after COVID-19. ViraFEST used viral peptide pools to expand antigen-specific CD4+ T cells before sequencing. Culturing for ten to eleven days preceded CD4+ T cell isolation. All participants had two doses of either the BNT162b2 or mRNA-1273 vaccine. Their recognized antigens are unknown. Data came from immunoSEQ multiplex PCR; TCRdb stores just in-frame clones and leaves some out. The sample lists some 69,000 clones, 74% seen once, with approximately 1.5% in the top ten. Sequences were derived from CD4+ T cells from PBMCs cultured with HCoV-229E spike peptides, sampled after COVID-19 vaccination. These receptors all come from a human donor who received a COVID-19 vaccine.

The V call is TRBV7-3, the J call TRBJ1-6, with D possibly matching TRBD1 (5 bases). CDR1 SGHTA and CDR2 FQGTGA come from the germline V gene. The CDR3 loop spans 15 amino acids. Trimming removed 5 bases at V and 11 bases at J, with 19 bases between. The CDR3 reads CASSRPEGKGPPLHF. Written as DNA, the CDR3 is TGTGCCAGCAGCCGGCCCGAGGGGAAGGGGCCACCCCTCCACTTT.

This CDR3 reads CASRDFPGDTQYF. CDR3 coding DNA: TGCGCCAGTAGGGACTTCCCGGGGGATACGCAGTATTTT. J is TRBJ2-3 and V is TRBV10-2; weak D call: TRBD2 (6 bases). V lost 9 bases and J lost 6, with 16 bases in between. This CDR3 has 13 residues. Germline V gene data show CDR1 as WSHSY and CDR2 as SAAADI.

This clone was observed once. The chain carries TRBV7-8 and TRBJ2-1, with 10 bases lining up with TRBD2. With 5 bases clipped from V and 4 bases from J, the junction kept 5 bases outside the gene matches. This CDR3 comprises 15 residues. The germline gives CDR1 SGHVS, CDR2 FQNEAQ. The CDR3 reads CASSTSGATYNEQFF. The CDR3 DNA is TGTGCCAGCAGCACTAGCGGGGCGACGTACAATGAGCAGTTCTTC.

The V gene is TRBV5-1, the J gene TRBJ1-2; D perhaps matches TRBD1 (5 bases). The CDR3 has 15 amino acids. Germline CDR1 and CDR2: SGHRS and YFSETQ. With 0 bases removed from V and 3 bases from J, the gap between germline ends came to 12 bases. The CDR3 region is CASSLVPGNDYGYTF. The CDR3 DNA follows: TGCGCCAGCAGCTTGGTTCCAGGGAATGACTATGGCTACACCTTC. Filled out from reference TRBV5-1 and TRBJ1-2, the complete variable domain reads KAGVTQTPRYLIKTRGQQVTLSCSPISGHRSVSWYQQTPGQGLQFLFEYFSETQRNKGNFPGRFSGRQFSNSRSEMNVSTLELGDSALYLCASSLVPGNDYGYTFGSGTRLTVV.